The 32 T cell receptor beta chains listed next were all sequenced from one sample in a study of blood T cell repertoires in COVID-19. Measured with immunoSEQ multiplex PCR; TCRdb has only the in-frame clones, and not every one. The sample lists about 130,000 clones, about four fifths occurring once. Sequencing was carried out using peripheral blood. These receptor sequences come from a woman over 75 with acute or convalescent COVID-19.

The CDR3 reads CAWSPDTMVWNQPQHF. The CDR3 DNA reads TGTGCCTGGAGTCCCGACACCATGGTTTGGAATCAGCCCCAGCATTTT. The genes are TRBV30 and TRBJ1-5; no clear D gene. This CDR3 contains 16 residues. Germline CDR1 GTSNPN, CDR2 SVGIG (reference sequence). V lost 2 bases to trimming and J lost 4 bases, with 18 bases between them. Together with reference TRBV30 and TRBJ1-5, the CDR3 gives the full variable domain: SQTIHQWPATLVQPVGSPLSLECTVEGTSNPNLYWYRQAAGRGLQLLFYSVGIGQISSEVPQNLSASRPQDRQFILSSKKLLLSDSGFYLCAWSPDTMVWNQPQHFGDGTRLSIL.

The chain links TRBV5-5 to TRBJ2-1; 7 bases agree with TRBD1. V trimming: 7 bases; J trimming: 9 bases; junction bases outside the gene matches: 7. The germline V gene encodes CDR1 SGHKS and CDR2 YYEKEE (reference sequence). The CDR3 covers 12 residues. The CDR3, as DNA: TGTGCCAGCGAGAACACAGGGGTTGAGCAGTTCTTC. Residues: CASENTGVEQFF.

CDR3 loop: CASSTGLAGAEGGELFF. The CDR3 nucleotides read TGTGCCAGCAGCACGGGACTAGCGGGGGCCGAGGGCGGGGAGCTGTTTTTT. The rearrangement links TRBV5-5 to TRBJ2-2; 14 positions agree with TRBD2. The CDR3 consists of 17 residues. Germline lookup yields CDR1 SGHKS and CDR2 YYEKEE (reference sequence). V shed 4 bases, J shed 7 bases, and the junction held 9 bases outside the gene matches.

The chain joins TRBV5-6 to TRBJ2-4; 11 bases align to TRBD2. Losses at the gene ends were 3 bases for V and 6 bases for J; bases not matched to a gene: 2. CDR1 is SGHDT and CDR2 is YYEEEE in the germline V gene. The CDR3 covers 14 residues. Written as DNA, the CDR3 is TGTGCCAGCAGCTCGGGGACTAGCGGAAACATTCAGTACTTC. Protein product: CASSSGTSGNIQYF.

The chain combines TRBV7-9 with TRBJ1-4; 7 bases align to TRBD1. CDR1 SEHNR and CDR2 FQNEAQ come from the germline V gene (reference sequence). CDR3 length: 15 residues. The V segment lost 6 bases and the J segment 4 bases; nucleotides outside the gene matches: 8. CDR3 sequence reads: CASRSSGQRNEKLFF. CDR3 sequence (DNA): TGTGCCAGCAGATCCTCGGGACAGCGTAATGAAAAACTGTTTTTT.

The chain links TRBV2 to TRBJ2-5; 7 nucleotides match TRBD2. Germline values: CDR1 SNHLY, CDR2 FYNNEI. This CDR3 comprises 13 residues. Losses at the gene ends were 8 bases for V and 2 bases for J; bases not matched to a gene: 5. The CDR3 reads CASQRGRQETQYF. In DNA form, the CDR3 reads TGTGCCAGCCAGCGGGGTCGGCAAGAGACCCAGTACTTC.

Only one count was recorded for this clone. This chain joins TRBV5-6 and TRBJ2-7; 9 bases are a match to TRBD1. Looked up from germline, CDR1 is SGHDT and CDR2 is YYEEEE. CDR3 length: 16 amino acids. V was clipped by 0 bases and J by 5 bases; unmatched bases: 9. The CDR3 DNA reads TGTGCCAGCAGCTTGGGAGCCGGGACAGGGAGCCACGAGCAGTACTTC. Translated: CASSLGAGTGSHEQYF.

This chain connects TRBV7-2 to TRBJ2-2, with D maybe TRBD1 (5 bases). The CDR3 loop spans 15 amino acids. The V gene's germline CDR1 is SGHTA and CDR2 FQGNSA. The V and J ends lost 5 bases and 9 bases respectively, with 19 bases between them. DNA for the CDR3: TGTGCCAGCAGCGGAGACAGAAGGTCCTCCAGGGAGCTGTTTTTT. This codes for CASSGDRRSSRELFF. Using reference TRBV7-2 and TRBJ2-2 for the parts outside the CDR3, the full variable domain is GAGVSQSPSNKVTEKGKDVELRCDPISGHTALYWYRQSLGQGLEFLIYFQGNSAPDKSGLPSDRFSAERTGGSVSTLTIQRTQQEDSAVYLCASSGDRRSSRELFFGEGSRLTVL.

The chain recombines TRBV5-1 with TRBJ1-3; the D is unclear. The germline CDR1 and CDR2 sequences are SGHRS and YFSETQ. There are 15 residues in the CDR3. With 0 bases removed from V and 2 bases from J, the gap between germline ends came to 9 bases. Here the CDR3 DNA reads TGCGCCAGCAGCTTGGCGACTGCTACTGGAAACACCATATATTTT. As protein: CASSLATATGNTIYF.

The V call is TRBV4-3, the J call TRBJ2-1; D remains ambiguous. V lost 0 bases, J lost 0 bases, and 12 bases lay in between. In germline, CDR1 is LGHNA, CDR2 YSLEER. The CDR3 sequence is 17 residues long. CDR3 DNA sequence: TGCGCCAGCAGCCAAGATGTCCAAAGGAGCTCCTACAATGAGCAGTTCTTC. Translated: CASSQDVQRSSYNEQFF.

The chain is built from TRBV6-5 and TRBJ1-1; TRBD1 matches at 9 bases. The germline V gene encodes CDR1 MNHEY and CDR2 SVGAGI. The V and J ends lost 6 bases and 5 bases, in that order; junction bases with no gene match: 4. The CDR3 runs to 13 residues. CDR3 in amino acids: CASRGQGTTEAFF. CDR3 sequence (DNA): TGTGCCAGCAGGGGACAGGGAACGACTGAAGCTTTCTTT.

The chain employs TRBV25-1 and TRBJ1-2, with D possibly matching TRBD1 (6 bases). V was clipped by 4 bases and J by 2 bases, with 17 bases between them. The CDR3 is 16 amino acids. CDR1 is MGHDK and CDR2 is SYGVNS in the germline V gene. CDR3 coding DNA: TGTGCCAGCAGTGTCGGGACACTTACTTCCAACTATGGCTACACCTTC. Translating it yields CASSVGTLTSNYGYTF.

The chain links TRBV3-1 (or the pseudogene TRBV3-2) to TRBJ1-6; no reliable D call. V was trimmed by 4 bases and J by 5 bases, leaving 9 bases between them. The germline V gene encodes CDR1 LGHDT and CDR2 YNNKEL (reference sequence). The CDR3 loop spans 14 amino acids. CDR3 residues: CASSPRRNNSPLHF. In DNA form, the CDR3 reads TGTGCCAGCAGCCCCCGTAGAAATAATTCACCCCTCCACTTT.

This sequence joins TRBV7-8 and TRBJ1-3; no definite D call. Germline V lookup: CDR1 SGHVS, CDR2 FQNEAQ. This CDR3 contains 15 residues. The V end lost 2 bases, the J end lost 0 bases, and 8 bases lay between the germline ends. The CDR3 nucleotides are TGTGCCAGCAGCTTAACAGCCAGCTCTGGAAACACCATATATTTT. Translation gives CASSLTASSGNTIYF.

V gene TRBV19 combines with J gene TRBJ2-7; 8 bases align to TRBD1. Germline V gene sequence: CDR1 LNHDA, CDR2 SQIVND (reference sequence). Germline trimming cut 5 bases from V and 0 bases from J; bases unmatched to any gene: 12. The CDR3 sequence is 17 residues long. The CDR3 DNA is TGTGCCAGTAGTCGCTCCATCAGACAGGGGAGCTCCTACGAGCAGTACTTC. Its translation is CASSRSIRQGSSYEQYF. Supplemented by reference TRBV19 and TRBJ2-7, the full variable domain reads DGGITQSPKYLFRKEGQNVTLSCEQNLNHDAMYWYRQDPGQGLRLIYYSQIVNDFQKGDIAEGYSVSREKKESFPLTVTSAQKNPTAFYLCASSRSIRQGSSYEQYFGPGTRLTVT.

This clone was detected only a few times. The rearrangement uses TRBV7-9 and TRBJ1-2; D may be TRBD1 (5 bases). With 5 bases removed from V and 6 bases from J, the gap between germline ends came to 19 bases. The germline V gene encodes CDR1 SEHNR and CDR2 FQNEAQ (reference sequence). The CDR3 sequence is 15 residues long. CDR3 nucleotides: TGTGCCAGCAGCCCCTTTGCAGGGATTTTGGATGGCTACACCTTC. This translates into CASSPFAGILDGYTF.

The rearrangement links TRBV27 to TRBJ1-5, with unresolved D. CDR3 size: 12 residues. CDR1 is MNHEY and CDR2 is SMNVEV in the germline V gene (reference sequence). Trimming left V 4 bases short and J 3 bases short, with 4 bases between. The CDR3 coding sequence is TGTGCCAGCAGTTGGCTCAATCAGCCCCAGCATTTT. The encoded protein is CASSWLNQPQHF.

The chain employs TRBV7-3 and TRBJ1-1; D is unresolved. V lost 2 bases and J lost 5, with 9 bases in between. Germline V CDR1 and CDR2: SGHTA, FQGTGA. This CDR3 comprises 13 residues. CDR3: CASSLAPETEAFF. CDR3 in DNA: TGTGCCAGCAGCTTAGCCCCAGAAACTGAAGCTTTCTTT. Filled out from reference TRBV7-3 and TRBJ1-1, the complete variable domain reads GAGVSQTPSNKVTEKGKYVELRCDPISGHTALYWYRQSLGQGPEFLIYFQGTGAADDSGLPNDRFFAVRPEGSVSTLKIQRTERGDSAVYLCASSLAPETEAFFGQGTRLTVV.

The V gene is TRBV30, the J gene TRBJ2-2, with 8 bases fitting TRBD1. This CDR3 region has 15 residues. Germline CDR1 GTSNPN, CDR2 SVGIG (reference sequence). The junction had 9 bases not matched to a gene; V was cut back by 2 bases and J by 7 bases. CDR3 in DNA: TGTGCCTGGAGTTGGGCAGGGGGCGCGTTCGGGGAGCTGTTTTTT. This encodes CAWSWAGGAFGELFF.

Of note for this clone: The junction shows a germline mismatch at one end, possibly a read error. The V gene is TRBV5-6, the J gene TRBJ1-2; the match to TRBD1 covers 7 bases. The germline V gene encodes CDR1 SGHDT and CDR2 YYEEEE. This CDR3 has 12 residues. CDR3 in amino acids: CASSTGQIGTAF. In DNA form, the CDR3 reads TGTGCCAGCAGCACCGGACAAATCGGGACAGCCTTC.

The chain joins TRBV12-5 to TRBJ2-4, with D possibly matching TRBD2 (5 bases). This CDR3 has 16 residues. V dropped 2 bases and J dropped 0 bases, with 11 bases sitting between them. Germline CDR1 reads LGHNT; CDR2 reads FRNRAP. This chain's CDR3 is CASGLIGGLAKNIQYF. The CDR3 nucleotides are TGTGCTAGTGGTTTGATAGGAGGTCTAGCCAAAAACATTCAGTACTTC.

This clone showed up just a few times. V usage is TRBV27 and J usage is TRBJ2-1, with D tentatively TRBD1 (7 bases). In germline, CDR1 is MNHEY, CDR2 SMNVEV (reference sequence). This CDR3 comprises 17 residues. V lost 5 bases and J lost 2, with 19 bases in between. The CDR3 sequence is CASSPRQGLNPYNEQFF. The CDR3 region has the DNA TGTGCCAGCAGTCCCAGACAGGGACTGAATCCCTACAATGAGCAGTTCTTC.

The rearrangement joins TRBV5-1 to TRBJ2-7, with D possibly being TRBD1 (7 bases). Germline lookup yields CDR1 SGHRS and CDR2 YFSETQ. With 3 bases removed from V and 4 bases from J, the gap between germline ends came to 11 bases. There are 13 residues in the CDR3. This chain's CDR3 is CASSSQGGYEQYF. The CDR3 bases are TGCGCCAGCAGCTCGCAGGGGGGTTACGAGCAGTACTTC.

This chain joins TRBV6-1 and TRBJ2-7; 8 bases are shared with TRBD1. With V trimmed by 2 bases and J by 2 bases, 5 bases remained unmatched. The CDR3 runs 15 residues. From germline, CDR1 is MNHNS and CDR2 SASEGT. The CDR3 bases are TGTGCCAGCAGTGAACCGGGACAGGTAACCTACGAGCAGTACTTC. Translated: CASSEPGQVTYEQYF.

The CDR3: CASHPGGGTDTQYF. CDR3 coding DNA: TGTGCCAGCCACCCAGGGGGCGGAACAGATACGCAGTATTTT. The chain uses TRBV27 and TRBJ2-3, with 8 bases aligning to TRBD1. The CDR3 contains 14 residues. Germline CDR1 MNHEY, CDR2 SMNVEV (reference sequence). With V trimmed by 8 bases and J by 3 bases, 7 bases remained unmatched.

The V and J genes are TRBV9 and TRBJ2-3; TRBD2 might be the D (6 bases). This CDR3 has 16 residues. Trimming left V 3 bases short and J 0 bases short, with 14 bases between. Germline CDR1 and CDR2: SGDLS and YYNGEE. The CDR3 loop is CASSAESGWSTDTQYF. In DNA, the CDR3 is TGTGCCAGCAGCGCGGAGAGCGGGTGGAGCACAGATACGCAGTATTTT. The full variable domain, completed using reference TRBV9 and TRBJ2-3, is DSGVTQTPKHLITATGQRVTLRCSPRSGDLSVYWYQQSLDQGLQFLIQYYNGEERAKGNILERFSAQQFPDLHSELNLSSLELGDSALYFCASSAESGWSTDTQYFGPGTRLTVL.

The chain carries TRBV19 and TRBJ1-5; 9 bases agree with TRBD1. V was clipped by 4 bases and J by 4 bases; unmatched bases: 5. Germline CDR1 reads LNHDA; CDR2 reads SQIVND (reference sequence). The CDR3 consists of 15 residues. CDR3 bases: TGTGCCAGTAGTACACAGGGGGCGAGGAATCAGCCCCAGCATTTT. This encodes CASSTQGARNQPQHF. The whole variable domain, filled in from reference TRBV19 and TRBJ1-5, reads DGGITQSPKYLFRKEGQNVTLSCEQNLNHDAMYWYRQDPGQGLRLIYYSQIVNDFQKGDIAEGYSVSREKKESFPLTVTSAQKNPTAFYLCASSTQGARNQPQHFGDGTRLSIL.

The V and J genes are TRBV12-5 and TRBJ2-7; the match to TRBD1 covers 7 bases. The CDR3 is 15 amino acids. Germline V lookup: CDR1 LGHNT, CDR2 FRNRAP. The V segment lost 3 bases and the J segment 3 bases; nucleotides outside the gene matches: 8. CDR3 nucleotides: TGTGCTAGTGGTTTTACCGGGACAGAACTCTACGAGCAGTACTTC. Encoded protein: CASGFTGTELYEQYF.

V and J are TRBV12-3 or TRBV12-4 and TRBJ1-1; D ambiguous. V lost 3 bases to trimming and J lost 6 bases, with 11 bases between them. The length of the CDR3 is 13 residues. The CDR3 spells CASSLSLLSEAFF. The CDR3 DNA reads as TGTGCCAGCAGTTTGTCCTTGTTGTCTGAAGCTTTCTTT.

The rearrangement joins TRBV4-1 to TRBJ1-1, with 7 bases matching TRBD1. V trimming: 4 bases; J trimming: 3 bases; junction bases outside the gene matches: 5. The CDR3 loop spans 14 amino acids. CDR1 is MGHRA, CDR2 YSYEKL, per germline. DNA of the CDR3: TGCGCCAGCAGCCGGGTAGGGGGCGACACTGAAGCTTTCTTT. This encodes CASSRVGGDTEAFF.

This clone was seen a few times. V usage is TRBV7-8 and J usage is TRBJ1-6; D is unresolved. Germline assignment: CDR1 SGHVS and CDR2 FQNEAQ. Trimming cost V 3 bases and J 10 bases, with 16 bases left between them. This CDR3 is 15 amino acids long. The CDR3 protein is CASSLREGKDSPLHF. The DNA for the CDR3 is TGTGCCAGCAGCTTGAGGGAGGGAAAGGACTCACCCCTCCACTTT.

The V call is TRBV7-9, the J call TRBJ1-5; D gene unclear. This CDR3 is 16 amino acids long. Per germline, CDR1 SEHNR and CDR2 FQNEAQ (reference sequence). Trimming removed 1 base at V and 2 bases at J, with 12 bases between. CDR3 bases: TGTGCCAGCAGCTTAGAGGCGGCGGCGGGCAATCAGCCCCAGCATTTT. Translated, it gives CASSLEAAAGNQPQHF.